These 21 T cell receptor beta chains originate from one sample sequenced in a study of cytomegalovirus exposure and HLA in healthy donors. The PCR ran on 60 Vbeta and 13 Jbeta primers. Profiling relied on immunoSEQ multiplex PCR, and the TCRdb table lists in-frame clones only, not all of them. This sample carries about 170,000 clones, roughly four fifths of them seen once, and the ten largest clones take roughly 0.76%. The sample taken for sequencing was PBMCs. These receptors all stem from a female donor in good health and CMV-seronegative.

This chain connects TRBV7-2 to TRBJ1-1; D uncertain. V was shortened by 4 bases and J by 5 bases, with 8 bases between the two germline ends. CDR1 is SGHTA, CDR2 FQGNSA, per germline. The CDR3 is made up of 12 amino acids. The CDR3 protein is CASSSQLTEAFF. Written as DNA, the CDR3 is TGTGCCAGCAGCTCCCAGTTGACTGAAGCTTTCTTT.

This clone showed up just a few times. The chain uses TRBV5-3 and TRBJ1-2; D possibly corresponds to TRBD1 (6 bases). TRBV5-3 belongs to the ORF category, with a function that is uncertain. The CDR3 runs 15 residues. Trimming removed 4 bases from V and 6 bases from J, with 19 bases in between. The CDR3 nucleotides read TGTGCCAGAAGCGGAAACCTACAGGGAGTCAATGGCTACACCTTC. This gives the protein CARSGNLQGVNGYTF.

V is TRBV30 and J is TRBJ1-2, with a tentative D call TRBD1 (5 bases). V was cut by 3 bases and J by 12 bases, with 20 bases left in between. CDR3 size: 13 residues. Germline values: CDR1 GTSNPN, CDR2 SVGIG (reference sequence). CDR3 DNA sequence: TGTGCCTGGAGCCTCGGGGGTTCGGAAGTCCACACCTTC. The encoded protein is CAWSLGGSEVHTF.

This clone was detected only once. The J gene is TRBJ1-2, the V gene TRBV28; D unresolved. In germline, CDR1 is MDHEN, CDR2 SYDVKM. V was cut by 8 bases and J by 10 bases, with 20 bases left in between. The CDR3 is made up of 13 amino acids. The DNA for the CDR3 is TGTGCCAGCGGCCTCGCCGTTGGTTTTTTCTACACCTTC. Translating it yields CASGLAVGFFYTF.

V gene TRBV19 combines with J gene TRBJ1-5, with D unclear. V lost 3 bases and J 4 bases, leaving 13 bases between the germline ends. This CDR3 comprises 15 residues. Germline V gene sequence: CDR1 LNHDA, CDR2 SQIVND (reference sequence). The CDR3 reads CASSIVAADNQPQHF. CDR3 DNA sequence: TGTGCCAGTAGTATTGTGGCGGCGGATAATCAGCCCCAGCATTTT.

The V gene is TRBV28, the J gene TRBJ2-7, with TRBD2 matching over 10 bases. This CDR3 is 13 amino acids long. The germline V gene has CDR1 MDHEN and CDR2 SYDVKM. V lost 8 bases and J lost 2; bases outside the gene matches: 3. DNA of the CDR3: TGTGCCAGCTGGGGACTAGCGCCCTACGAGCAGTACTTC. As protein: CASWGLAPYEQYF.

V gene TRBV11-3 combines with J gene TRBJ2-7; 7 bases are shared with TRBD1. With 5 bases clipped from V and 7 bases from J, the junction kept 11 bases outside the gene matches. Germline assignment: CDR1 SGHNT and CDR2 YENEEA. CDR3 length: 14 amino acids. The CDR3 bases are TGTGCCAGCAGCCCCGGGACAGCCTCGGGGGAGCAGTACTTC. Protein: CASSPGTASGEQYF.

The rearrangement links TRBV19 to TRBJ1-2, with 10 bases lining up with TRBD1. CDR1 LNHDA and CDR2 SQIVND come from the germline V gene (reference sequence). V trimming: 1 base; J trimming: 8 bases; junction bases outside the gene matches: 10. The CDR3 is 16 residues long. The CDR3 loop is CASSIARGTGVRGYTF. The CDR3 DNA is TGTGCCAGTAGTATAGCGCGGGGGACAGGGGTTAGAGGCTACACCTTC.

CDR3 loop: CASSRVPGQGEGYGYTF. CDR3 nucleotide sequence: TGTGCCAGCAGCCGAGTCCCGGGACAGGGGGAGGGCTATGGCTACACCTTC. The chain carries TRBV7-2 and TRBJ1-2, with 11 bases aligning to TRBD1. This CDR3 comprises 17 residues. CDR1 and CDR2 from the germline V gene are SGHTA and FQGNSA. V trimming: 5 bases; J trimming: 4 bases; junction bases outside the gene matches: 12.

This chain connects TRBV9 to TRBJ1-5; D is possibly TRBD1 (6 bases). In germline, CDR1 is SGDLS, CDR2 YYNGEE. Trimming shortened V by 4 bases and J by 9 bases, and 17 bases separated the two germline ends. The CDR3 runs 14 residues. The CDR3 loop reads CASSPLGGVGPQHF. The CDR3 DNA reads TGTGCCAGCAGCCCCCTAGGGGGTGTAGGGCCCCAGCATTTT.

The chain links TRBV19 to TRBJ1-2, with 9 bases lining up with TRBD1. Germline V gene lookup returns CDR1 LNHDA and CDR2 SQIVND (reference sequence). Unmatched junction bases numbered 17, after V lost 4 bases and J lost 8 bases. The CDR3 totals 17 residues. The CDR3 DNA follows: TGTGCCAGTAGTACCACCGTACAGGGGGCAACGTCCGGGGGCTACACCTTC. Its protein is CASSTTVQGATSGGYTF.

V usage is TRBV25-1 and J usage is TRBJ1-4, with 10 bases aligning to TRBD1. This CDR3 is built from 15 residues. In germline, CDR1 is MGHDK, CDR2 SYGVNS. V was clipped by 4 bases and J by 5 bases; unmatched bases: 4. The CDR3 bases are TGTGCCAGCAGTGCCGGACAGGGGGGAAATGAAAAACTGTTTTTT. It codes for CASSAGQGGNEKLFF. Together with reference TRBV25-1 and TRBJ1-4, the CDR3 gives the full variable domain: EADIYQTPRYLVIGTGKKITLECSQTMGHDKMYWYQQDPGMELHLIHYSYGVNSTEKGDLSSESTVSRIRTEHFPLTLESARPSHTSQYLCASSAGQGGNEKLFFGSGTQLSVL.

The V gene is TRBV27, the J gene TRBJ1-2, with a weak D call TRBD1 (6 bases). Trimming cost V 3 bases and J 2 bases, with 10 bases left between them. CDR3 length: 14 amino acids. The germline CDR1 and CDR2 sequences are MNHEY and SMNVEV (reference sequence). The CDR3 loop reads CASSFSGGNYGYTF. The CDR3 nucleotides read TGTGCCAGCAGTTTTTCGGGGGGCAACTATGGCTACACCTTC.

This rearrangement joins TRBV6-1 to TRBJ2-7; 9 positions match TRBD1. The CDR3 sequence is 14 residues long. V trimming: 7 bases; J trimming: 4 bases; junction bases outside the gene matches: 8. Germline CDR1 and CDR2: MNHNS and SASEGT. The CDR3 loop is CASTDRGVLYEQYF. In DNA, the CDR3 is TGTGCCAGCACAGACAGGGGGGTATTGTACGAGCAGTACTTC.

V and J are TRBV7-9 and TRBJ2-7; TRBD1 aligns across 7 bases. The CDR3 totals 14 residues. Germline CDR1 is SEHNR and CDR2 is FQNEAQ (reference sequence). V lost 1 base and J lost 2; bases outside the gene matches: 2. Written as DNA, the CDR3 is TGTGCCAGCAGCTTAGGACAGGGTACCTACGAGCAGTACTTC. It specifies CASSLGQGTYEQYF. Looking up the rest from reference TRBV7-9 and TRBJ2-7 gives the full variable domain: DTGVSQNPRHKITKRGQNVTFRCDPISEHNRLYWYRQTLGQGPEFLTYFQNEAQLEKSRLLSDRFSAERPKGSFSTLEIQRTEQGDSAMYLCASSLGQGTYEQYFGPGTRLTVT.

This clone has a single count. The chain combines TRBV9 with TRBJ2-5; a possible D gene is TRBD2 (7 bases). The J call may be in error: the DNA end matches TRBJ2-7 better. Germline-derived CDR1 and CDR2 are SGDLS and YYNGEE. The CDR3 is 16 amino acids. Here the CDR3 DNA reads TGTGCCAGCAGCGGTGAGACAGGCGGGGGCCTATACGAGCAGTACTTC. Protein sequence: CASSGETGGGLYEQYF.

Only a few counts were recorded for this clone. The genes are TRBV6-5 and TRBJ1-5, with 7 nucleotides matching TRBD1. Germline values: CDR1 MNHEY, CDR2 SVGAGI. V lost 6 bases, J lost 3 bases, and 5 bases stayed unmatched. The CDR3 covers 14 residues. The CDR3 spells CASSQGQLNQPQHF. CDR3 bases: TGTGCCAGCAGCCAGGGACAGCTCAATCAGCCCCAGCATTTT.

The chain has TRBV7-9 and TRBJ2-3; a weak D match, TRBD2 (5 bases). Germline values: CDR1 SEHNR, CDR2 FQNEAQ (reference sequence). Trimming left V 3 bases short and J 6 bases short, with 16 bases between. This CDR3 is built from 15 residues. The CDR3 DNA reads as TGTGCCAGCAGCTTGGGGTTGGACGGGAAGGATACGCAGTATTTT. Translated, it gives CASSLGLDGKDTQYF.

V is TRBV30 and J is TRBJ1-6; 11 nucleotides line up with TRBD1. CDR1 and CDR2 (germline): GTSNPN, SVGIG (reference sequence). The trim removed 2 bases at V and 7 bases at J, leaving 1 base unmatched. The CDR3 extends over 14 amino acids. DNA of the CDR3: TGTGCCTGGAGTAGGGACAGGGGGAATTCACCCCTCCACTTT. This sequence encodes CAWSRDRGNSPLHF.

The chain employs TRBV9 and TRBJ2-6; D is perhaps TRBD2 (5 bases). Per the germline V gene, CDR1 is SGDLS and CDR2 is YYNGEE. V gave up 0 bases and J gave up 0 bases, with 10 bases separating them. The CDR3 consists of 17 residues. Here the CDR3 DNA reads TGTGCCAGCAGCGTAGCCCCGGGGAACTCTGGGGCCAACGTCCTGACTTTC. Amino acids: CASSVAPGNSGANVLTF.

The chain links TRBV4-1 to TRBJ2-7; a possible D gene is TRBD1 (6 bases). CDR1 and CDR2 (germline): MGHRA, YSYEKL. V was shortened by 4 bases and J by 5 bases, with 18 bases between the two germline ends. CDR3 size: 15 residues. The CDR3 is CASSPYGAGVNEQYF. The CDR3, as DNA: TGCGCCAGCAGCCCCTATGGGGCAGGGGTCAACGAGCAGTACTTC.